A single sample is the source of the 15 T cell receptor beta chains below, sequenced in a study of T cells in Graves' hyperthyroidism and ophthalmopathy. It was RNA transcripts that yielded the amplified TCR beta CDR3 regions. HTBI primers were the set used in a first-round RT-PCR of the TCR CDR3. TCRdb fed the multiplex PCR reads into MiXCR, producing one record per CDR3 protein. The sample carries approximately 710,000 distinct CDR3 sequences, roughly 17% recorded once. Sequencing was done on a sample of blood. Source of these receptors: a man aged 45 to 65 with Graves' hyperthyroidism.

This clonotype has ten or more counts. The chain recombines TRBV27 with TRBJ1-1; 11 bases map to TRBD1. The CDR3 consists of 16 residues. Germline loops: CDR1 MNHEY, CDR2 SMNVEV (reference sequence). V lost 3 bases and J lost 0; bases outside the gene matches: 3. CDR3 residues: CASSFRDRGVNTEAFF. CDR3 nucleotide sequence: TGTGCCAGCAGTTTTCGGGACAGGGGGGTGAACACTGAAGCTTTCTTT.

A few counts support this clonotype. One junction end disagrees with the germline gene, perhaps due to a read error. The V and J genes are TRBV6-5 and TRBJ2-2, with 10 bases that match TRBD2. The CDR3 spans 15 residues. Germline lookup yields CDR1 MNHEY and CDR2 SVGAGI. The CDR3 spells CANSSLAGVVGELFF. CDR3 coding DNA: TGTGCCAACAGTTCCCTAGCGGGAGTGGTCGGGGAGCTGTTTTTT.

This clonotype was detected many times. The rearrangement uses TRBV2 and TRBJ1-2; D is uncertain. Germline lookup yields CDR1 SNHLY and CDR2 FYNNEI. Between the trimmed V and J ends, which lost 4 bases and 2 bases, there was a span of 14 bases. This CDR3 is 15 amino acids long. CDR3 DNA sequence: TGTGCCAGCAGTGTACTCTATCCCTCAAACTATGGCTACACCTTC. Amino acids: CASSVLYPSNYGYTF. The whole variable domain, remainder taken from reference TRBV2 and TRBJ1-2, is EPEVTQTPSHQVTQMGQEVILRCVPISNHLYFYWYRQILGQKVEFLVSFYNNEISEKSEIFDDQFSVERPDGSNFTLKIRSTKLEDSAMYFCASSVLYPSNYGYTFGSGTRLTVV.

This chain connects TRBV3-1 to TRBJ2-3; unclear D gene. The CDR3 is made up of 14 amino acids. Germline CDR1 LGHDT, CDR2 YNNKEL (reference sequence). V was cut by 1 base and J by 6 bases, with 11 bases left in between. CDR3 nucleotides: TGTGCCAGCAGCCAAGTCAACCGCAGGGATACGCAGTATTTT. It translates to CASSQVNRRDTQYF.

Details on this clonotype: A much larger clonotype is one base distant, so this may be a read error. The genes are TRBV6-5 and TRBJ1-1; no reliable D call. Germline values: CDR1 MNHEY, CDR2 SVGAGI. The CDR3 is 12 amino acids. CDR3 in DNA: TGTTCCAGCAGTTACTCGAAGGGTGAAGCTTTCTTT. Residues: CSSSYSKGEAFF.

The chain is built from TRBV7-2 and TRBJ1-5, with TRBD1 as a possible D gene (5 bases). Deletions cut 8 bases from V and 7 bases from J, with 18 bases between. The length of the CDR3 is 14 residues. Germline CDR1 reads SGHTA; CDR2 reads FQGNSA. The CDR3, as DNA: TGTGCCAGCCAGGGTGGTGGGGATCTCCAGCCCCAGCATTTT. It specifies CASQGGGDLQPQHF. The complete variable domain, with remaining parts taken from reference TRBV7-2 and TRBJ1-5, reads GAGVSQSPSNKVTEKGKDVELRCDPISGHTALYWYRQSLGQGLEFLIYFQGNSAPDKSGLPSDRFSAERTGGSVSTLTIQRTQQEDSAVYLCASQGGGDLQPQHFGDGTRLSIL.

A note on this clonotype: Being one base from a much bigger clone, this may be a read error. V and J are TRBV27 and TRBJ2-7; D may match TRBD1 or TRBD2 (5 bases each). Germline V CDR1 and CDR2: MNHEY, SMNVEV (reference sequence). The CDR3 spans 15 residues. The V end was cut by 2 bases, the J end by 2 bases, with 13 bases between. CDR3 amino acids: CASSLGTPAPYEQYF. In DNA form, the CDR3 reads TGTGCCAGCAGTTTAGGGACCCCCGCCCCCTACGAGCAGTACTTC.

The rearrangement links TRBV12-3 or TRBV12-4 to TRBJ2-1; 9 bases map to TRBD2. The CDR3 runs to 16 residues. V lost 3 bases, J lost 4 bases, and 7 bases stayed unmatched. The CDR3 loop reads CASSFPGGRAYNEQFF. Written as DNA, the CDR3 is TGTGCCAGCAGTTTTCCGGGCGGGAGGGCATACAATGAGCAGTTCTTC.

The J gene is TRBJ2-2, the V gene TRBV25-1; 7 bases map to TRBD1. CDR1 and CDR2 (germline): MGHDK, SYGVNS. With 3 bases clipped from V and 3 bases from J, the junction kept 13 bases outside the gene matches. The CDR3 is 18 residues long. The CDR3 coding sequence is TGTGCCAGCAGTGATCGAACAGGGGCCCTGTGGGACACCGGGGAGCTGTTTTTT. This encodes CASSDRTGALWDTGELFF.

This clonotype has a count of ten or more. The chain carries TRBV28 and TRBJ1-5, with 10 bases identical to TRBD1. The CDR3 sequence is 16 residues long. Germline CDR1 and CDR2: MDHEN and SYDVKM. The junction had 6 bases not matched to a gene; V was cut back by 1 base and J by 6 bases. CDR3 sequence reads: CASSLLGTGVFQPQHF. The DNA of the CDR3 is TGTGCCAGCAGTTTATTAGGGACAGGGGTTTTTCAGCCCCAGCATTTT.

In DNA form, the CDR3 reads TGCGCCAGCAGCCAAGGGCCCCACCTCTCGACTCAACAAGAGACCCAGTACTTC. This gives the protein CASSQGPHLSTQQETQYF. The gene calls are TRBV4-3 and TRBJ2-5, with no clear D. Trimming took 1 base from V and 2 from J, leaving 20 bases between them. The germline CDR1 and CDR2 sequences are LGHNA and YSLEER. There are 18 residues in the CDR3.

The V and J genes are TRBV12-3 or TRBV12-4 and TRBJ2-2; TRBD1 agrees at 7 bases. Trimming cost V 6 bases and J 0 bases; bases outside gene matches: 4. This CDR3 has 15 residues. The CDR3 bases are TGTGCCAGCAGGAGGGACAGAACGAACACCGGGGAGCTGTTTTTT. Its protein is CASRRDRTNTGELFF.

The rearrangement joins TRBV10-3 to TRBJ2-2, with 16 bases aligning to TRBD2. The CDR3 consists of 18 residues. Trimming at V came to 3 bases and at J to 5 bases, leaving 6 bases not matched to a gene. CDR1 and CDR2 (germline): ENHRY, SYGVKD. The CDR3 nucleotides are TGTGCCATCAGTGACCCGGGACTAGCGGGAGGGCGGACCGGGGAGCTGTTTTTT. Its translation: CAISDPGLAGGRTGELFF.

Many counts were recorded for this clonotype. The chain links TRBV27 to TRBJ2-7; D is uncertain. This CDR3 comprises 14 residues. CDR1 is MNHEY and CDR2 is SMNVEV in the germline V gene (reference sequence). V was shortened by 0 bases and J by 6 bases, with 12 bases between the two germline ends. CDR3 nucleotide sequence: TGTGCCAGCAGTTTATCGGGTCGCGGCCTCGAGCAGTACTTC. Amino acids: CASSLSGRGLEQYF.

J is TRBJ1-6 and V is TRBV30, with D perhaps TRBD1 (5 bases). CDR1 is GTSNPN, CDR2 SVGIG, per germline (reference sequence). The CDR3 loop spans 15 amino acids. The V end was cut by 2 bases, the J end by 7 bases, with 15 bases between. CDR3 sequence: CAWSRDQGGNSPLHF. The DNA of the CDR3 is TGTGCCTGGAGTCGCGACCAGGGAGGGAATTCACCCCTCCACTTT.